This TCR beta chain was obtained from a study of T-cell reconstitution after alpha-beta-depleted transplantation in children. This CDR3 contains 15 residues. After removal of 5 bases from V and 2 bases from J, the junction contained 10 bases not matched to a gene. CDR1 is DFQATT and CDR2 is SNEGSKA in the germline V gene (reference sequence). Unique molecular identifiers were built into the TCRbeta library. TCRdb independently ran MiXCR on the PCR reads; one entry per CDR3 protein. The table has about half a million distinct CDR3 sequences, around 12% seen once. In its sample, this clonotype was seen a few times.

The sequences come from PBMCs from the stem cell graft donor, collected from the stem cell graft. The chain joins TRBV20-1 to TRBJ2-3, with 7 bases lining up with TRBD2. The TCR sequence derives from a human donor who donated a stem cell graft to a child with combined immunodeficiency. CDR3 loop: CSASTSREDTDTQYF. The CDR3 nucleotides read TGCAGTGCTTCGACTAGCCGGGAGGACACAGATACGCAGTATTTT.